The present entry profiles one T cell receptor (beta chain) with its context. Its matching antigen is unknown. This sample stems from a study of cytomegalovirus exposure and HLA in healthy donors. General observations from the study: In vitro assays verified that three CMV-associated chains recognized CMV antigens specifically. Cytomegalovirus status was reportedly diagnosed by the classifier with high specificity and sensitivity. Subsequent analysis showed first-cohort TCR clusters tending to co-occur in about 110 validation repertoires. Rarity marked most TCR sequences, yet some public TCRs occurred in many donors.

Sequencing used immunoSEQ multiplex PCR; TCRdb keeps in-frame clones, though not all of them. The profile shows more than 45,000 clones, 85% to 95% of them singletons. J lost 7 bases, V lost 0 bases, and 5 bases had no gene match. Per the germline V gene, CDR1 is MGHRA and CDR2 is YSYEKL. The CDR3 covers 14 residues. The sample comprised PBMCs. The genes are TRBV4-1 and TRBJ1-2, with 7 bases lining up with TRBD1. The receptor's source is a man aged 18 to 30 in good health and CMV-seronegative. CDR3 DNA sequence: TGCGCCAGCAGCCAAGATGAGGGGGCTGGTGGCTACACCTTC. Translated, it gives CASSQDEGAGGYTF.